This TCR beta chain originates from a study of blood T cell repertoires in COVID-19 (dated by TCRdb to 2020 to 2022). In the study overall: Collaborator samples came from the United States, Italy and Spain and covered acute and convalescent phases of COVID-19. The prospective study material was composed of cDNA or gDNA derived from T cells, B-cell-depleted T cells, or PBMCs. Subjects who had been exposed to COVID-19, were actively infected with it, or had recovered from it provided the deeply sampled blood TCRbeta repertoires that made up the dataset. The repertoires were released in a freely available public database intended as a resource for research on the immune response to SARS-CoV-2. The samples were drawn from two sources: the first 160 participants of the ongoing ImmuneRACE study, and 1,200 or so subjects contributed by 6 global collaborators. A de-identified subject ID, COVID-19 status, age in years and sex were almost always included in the sample metadata. Where available, HLA class I and class II types were obtained from metadata supplied by the sample provider rather than from assay-based typing.

The collaborating institutions used their own protocols to collect whole blood in K2EDTA tubes. Collaborator samples were shipped for TCRbeta analysis as frozen whole blood, isolated PBMCs, or DNA extracted from either sample type. TCRbeta CDR3 regions were amplified from genomic DNA using the immunoSEQ Assay, a bias-controlled multiplex PCR. The study's processing was this. The number of nucleated cells in each sample was estimated by amplification of reference gene primers within the assay. Sequence reads were collapsed and filtered to measure the absolute abundance of every unique TCRbeta CDR3 rearrangement. For each sample, productive Simpson clonality was calculated as the square root of Simpson's diversity index across productive rearrangements. The immuneACCESS repertoire file appears here via TCRdb, limited to in-frame rearrangements. These files lack a portion of the clones; in checked studies, under half of the deficit traces to unresolved V genes, and the cause of the others is not known. That table furnishes V, J and clone size, whereas the DNA furnished D and trimming. The sample includes approximately 45,000 clones, with 86% observed a single time. The top ten clonotypes cover around 2.9% of the sample.

Findings and caveats that apply to the study as a whole: Clinical and demographic metadata were provided uncurated, with the amount varying by source and participant.

A word on this clone: It has no known antigen specificity. Per-base quality was not reported, and no clone a single base away is much larger than it.

V is trimmed back by 7 bases and J by 4 bases, and the junction contains 14 bases that no gene match accounts for. The CDR3 holds 16 amino acids from the cysteine to the phenylalanine. CDR3 DNA only is kept here, 48 bases in frame from base 1. As encoded in the germline V gene (reference sequence), CDR1 is SGHNT while CDR2 is YYREEE. The chain employs TRBV5-4 and TRBJ1-1; a stretch of 9 junction bases matches TRBD1. Sequenced material: peripheral blood. This TCR was recovered from a woman older than 75 with acute or convalescent COVID-19. This receptor has the CDR3 CASGFPGQGSGTEAFF. The bases read TGTGCCAGCGGATTCCCGGGACAGGGATCAGGCACTGAAGCTTTCTTT.